This entry concerns a single T cell receptor beta chain. Its antigen is currently unknown. Germline values: CDR1 SGHTA, CDR2 FQGNSA. The CDR3 contains 15 residues. The V and J ends lost 4 bases and 0 bases respectively, with 12 bases between them. The record originates from a study of blood T cells in healthy people across ages. General observations from the study: PBMCs went unsorted, and a conclusive naive versus antigen-experienced comparison was therefore prevented. The unknown donor CMV status may have confounded expanded clonotype changes. Total diversity from one million sequenced T cells was likely underestimated. Per-million-T-cell TCR beta diversity fell roughly linearly with age.

The second PCR ran about 6 to 12 cycles with a sample-barcoded 5' primer and J-beta primers. One entry per CDR3 protein results from TCRdb running MiXCR on the 5' RACE reads. The table records about 970,000 distinct CDR3 sequences, approximately 50% of them present only once. The receptor comes from a woman between 55 and 75 years old in good health. The rearrangement joins TRBV7-2 to TRBJ2-5; a possible D gene is TRBD2 (5 bases). Sequenced material: blood. The chain's CDR3 is CASSSLGVYQETQYF. The CDR3 region has the DNA TGTGCCAGCAGCTCCCTGGGAGTGTACCAAGAGACCCAGTACTTC.